This T cell receptor beta chain was obtained from a study of cytomegalovirus exposure and HLA in healthy donors. Broader study findings: A later analysis appeared to link common viral pathogens to several of the most significant clusters.

This CDR3 is 14 amino acids long. Trimming left V 0 bases short and J 5 bases short, with 12 bases between. CDR1 SGHDT and CDR2 YYEEEE come from the germline V gene. Details on this clone: Its antigen remains unknown.

Primers included in the PCR were 60 Vbeta and 13 Jbeta primers. Clones were sequenced by immunoSEQ multiplex PCR, and TCRdb holds only the in-frame ones, with some missing. The data hold about 180,000 clones, with around 80% observed a single time. This TCR was recovered from an older woman in good health and CMV-seropositive. V is TRBV5-6 and J is TRBJ2-7; D call uncertain. The sample was PBMCs. The CDR3 sequence is CASSLVASTHEQYF. CDR3 nucleotides: TGTGCCAGCAGCTTGGTAGCCTCAACCCACGAGCAGTACTTC.